The T cell receptor (beta chain) under discussion was sequenced for a study of CD8 T cells in Susac syndrome. Across the whole study: Patients with Susac syndrome, at blood draw, were therapy-naive, on corticosteroids, or on intravenous immunoglobulin alone. Study observations and caveats: Clonal expansion was not seen in any Susac syndrome CD4+ T cell repertoire.

A remark on this clonotype: Its antigen remains unidentified.

A quantity of about 0.5 to 1 ug RNA underwent reverse transcription using random hexamers. Amplification of TCR beta CDR3 used immunoSEQ multiplex PCR across 54 Vbeta and 13 Jbeta. Each CDR3 protein gets one entry after TCRdb re-called the immunoSEQ multiplex PCR reads with MiXCR. The table has hundreds of thousands of distinct CDR3 sequences, approximately 94% seen once. Germline values: CDR1 ENHRY, CDR2 SYGVKD. This CDR3 is 17 amino acids long. The V gene lost 7 bases and the J gene lost 4 bases, with 25 bases spanning the gap. The chain is built from TRBV10-3 and TRBJ1-2; D is unresolved. This TCR derives from a human donor with Susac syndrome. Sequencing used CD4+ T cells from PBMCs. The CDR3 is CAITKNSVEGERYGYTF. CDR3 nucleotides: TGTGCCATCACTAAAAACTCGGTAGAGGGTGAACGCTATGGCTACACCTTC.